This TCR beta chain originates from a study of control samples from healthy donors and cancer patients. Using immunoSEQ multiplex PCR, the repertoire was profiled, and TCRdb retains in-frame clones only, with some absent. The sample records around 200,000 clones, just under 95% being singletons. Germline loops: CDR1 KGHSH, CDR2 LQKENI. Trimming took off 6 bases at V and 1 base at J, with 12 bases between the two ends. This CDR3 contains 15 residues. Material: blood. The sequence was collected from a man over 45 in good health. This sequence joins TRBV18 and TRBJ2-2; a weak D match, TRBD1 (5 bases). The CDR3 here is CASSQNTGNTGELFF. The CDR3 DNA sequence: TGTGCCAGCTCCCAGAATACAGGGAACACCGGGGAGCTGTTTTTT.